This passage covers 14 T cell receptor beta chains from one sample sequenced in a study of shared clonotypes between healthy human individuals. Clones were read by immunoSEQ multiplex PCR, and TCRdb kept only the in-frame ones, dropping some. In the table there are hundreds of thousands of clones, less than 85% of which are singletons. The specimen sequenced was memory CD4+ T cells sorted from blood. Subset: CD45RA-negative fraction. Receptor source: a woman in her 30s in good health.

The CDR3 spells CASSSAGTSGRNEQYF. In nucleotides, the CDR3 is TGTGCCAGCAGTTCAGCCGGGACTAGCGGGAGGAACGAGCAGTACTTC. The chain couples TRBV28 to TRBJ2-7; 15 nucleotides match TRBD2. V was pared by 4 bases and J by 5 bases, with 6 bases of the junction left unmatched. Germline assignment: CDR1 MDHEN and CDR2 SYDVKM. The CDR3 contains 16 residues.

The J gene is TRBJ1-5, the V gene TRBV6-1, with D hard to call. Trimming stripped 4 bases from V and 7 bases from J, with 8 bases between. Germline CDR1 MNHNS, CDR2 SASEGT. CDR3 length: 12 amino acids. CDR3 coding DNA: TGTGCCAGCAGTGTAAGCGGACAGCCCCAGCATTTT. Translating gives CASSVSGQPQHF.

This rearrangement joins TRBV27 to TRBJ2-3; D ambiguous. The ends were cut back, 2 bases at V and 5 bases at J, with 20 bases in the middle. CDR1 is MNHEY, CDR2 SMNVEV, per germline (reference sequence). There are 17 residues in the CDR3. CDR3 in DNA: TGTGCCAGCAGTTTAACGGTGGGGAACCAAGTCGGAGATACGCAGTATTTT. Translation: CASSLTVGNQVGDTQYF.

The gene calls are TRBV19 and TRBJ2-2, with TRBD1 as a possible D gene (6 bases). The CDR3 has 14 residues. The V gene lost 8 bases and the J gene lost 3 bases, with 13 bases spanning the gap. Germline V gene sequence: CDR1 LNHDA, CDR2 SQIVND (reference sequence). CDR3 coding DNA: TGTGCCAGTTGGAACAGGGTGCACACCGGGGAGCTGTTTTTT. It yields the protein CASWNRVHTGELFF. The full variable domain, its missing parts supplied by reference TRBV19 and TRBJ2-2, is DGGITQSPKYLFRKEGQNVTLSCEQNLNHDAMYWYRQDPGQGLRLIYYSQIVNDFQKGDIAEGYSVSREKKESFPLTVTSAQKNPTAFYLCASWNRVHTGELFFGEGSRLTVL.

This rearrangement joins TRBV2 to TRBJ1-1; no reliable D call. The V gene's germline CDR1 is SNHLY and CDR2 FYNNEI. V dropped 3 bases and J dropped 8 bases, with 10 bases sitting between them. The CDR3 is 12 residues long. CDR3 protein: CASSDPVAEAFF. The CDR3 nucleotides are TGTGCCAGCAGTGACCCGGTGGCCGAAGCTTTCTTT.

This chain joins TRBV28 and TRBJ1-5; unclear D gene. V was shortened by 6 bases and J by 8 bases, with 11 bases between the two germline ends. Germline CDR1 is MDHEN and CDR2 is SYDVKM. The CDR3 is made up of 12 amino acids. DNA of the CDR3: TGTGCCAGCAGCCCCCTCCTAAAGCCCCAGCATTTT. It specifies CASSPLLKPQHF.

Only a few counts were recorded for this clone. The same CDR3 arises from other DNA sequences in this sample as well. This sequence joins TRBV5-1 and TRBJ2-1; no clear D gene. The germline V and J ends were trimmed by 0 bases and 1 base, with 8 bases remaining between them. CDR1 SGHRS and CDR2 YFSETQ come from the germline V gene. The length of the CDR3 is 15 residues. For the CDR3, the DNA is TGCGCCAGCAGCTTGGACAGTGGGTCCTACAATGAGCAGTTCTTC. Translation: CASSLDSGSYNEQFF.

The rearrangement joins TRBV28 to TRBJ2-3; 11 bases are a match to TRBD2. The V gene end was trimmed by 3 bases and the J gene end by 6 bases; junction bases not matched to a gene: 2. This CDR3 spans 14 amino acids. Germline V gene data show CDR1 as MDHEN and CDR2 as SYDVKM. Here the CDR3 reads CASSLTSGADTQYF. The CDR3 DNA sequence: TGTGCCAGCAGTTTGACTAGCGGGGCGGATACGCAGTATTTT.

The chain employs TRBV7-9 and TRBJ2-5; TRBD1 matches 11 bases. The length of the CDR3 is 16 residues. Germline CDR1 reads SEHNR; CDR2 reads FQNEAQ (reference sequence). V shed 0 bases and J 4 bases; nucleotides not matched to a gene: 4. The chain's CDR3 is CASSLARDRGGETQYF. The CDR3 nucleotides are TGTGCCAGCAGCTTAGCTCGGGACAGGGGGGGAGAGACCCAGTACTTC. The whole variable domain, filled in from reference TRBV7-9 and TRBJ2-5, reads DTGVSQNPRHKITKRGQNVTFRCDPISEHNRLYWYRQTLGQGPEFLTYFQNEAQLEKSRLLSDRFSAERPKGSFSTLEIQRTEQGDSAMYLCASSLARDRGGETQYFGPGTRLLVL.

Here the CDR3 DNA reads TGTGCCAGCAGTTTACCCGTCTATGGCTACACCTTC. This encodes CASSLPVYGYTF. The rearrangement links TRBV28 to TRBJ1-2; the D is unclear. The CDR3 totals 12 residues. The germline V and J ends were trimmed by 2 bases and 4 bases, with 5 bases remaining between them. Germline lookup yields CDR1 MDHEN and CDR2 SYDVKM.

This chain links TRBV29-1 with TRBJ2-5; a possible D gene is TRBD2 (7 bases). CDR1 is SQVTM, CDR2 ANQGSEA, per germline. The CDR3 consists of 14 residues. The ends were cut back, 3 bases at V and 11 bases at J, with 22 bases in the middle. The CDR3, as DNA: TGCAGCGTTGAGGTCCACCGGGGGGAGGGGGAGCAGTACTTC. Translation: CSVEVHRGEGEQYF.

The chain has TRBV6-1 and TRBJ2-7; 7 positions agree with TRBD1. The germline gives CDR1 MNHNS, CDR2 SASEGT. The CDR3 is made up of 13 amino acids. The CDR3 loop reads CASAAGGSYEQYF. For the CDR3, the DNA is TGTGCAAGCGCGGCAGGGGGCTCCTACGAGCAGTACTTC.

This clone was picked up one time. A far larger clone is only one base removed, so a read error is likely. The V call is TRBV6-1, the J call TRBJ2-3; D gene uncertain. This CDR3 spans 11 amino acids. The V and J ends lost 5 bases and 5 bases respectively, with 5 bases between them. CDR1 is MNHNS and CDR2 is SASEGT in the germline V gene. CDR3 sequence (DNA): TGTGCCAGCAGTTACCGAGATACGCAGTATTTT. This translates into CASSYRDTQYF.

The chain employs TRBV7-9 and TRBJ2-2; D is possibly TRBD2 (5 bases). Deletions cut 1 base from V and 7 bases from J, with 10 bases between. CDR3 length equals 14 residues. Germline V gives CDR1 SEHNR, CDR2 FQNEAQ (reference sequence). CDR3 DNA: TGTGCCAGCAGCTTAGATGCTGGGAGCGGGGAGCTGTTTTTT. Protein: CASSLDAGSGELFF.